Presented here are 2 T cell receptor beta chains from one specimen sequenced in a study of shared clonotypes between healthy human individuals. Selected positively for CCR7 and CD45RO-negative, naive CD8 cells excluded terminally differentiated effector memory CD45RA+ cells. Here immunoSEQ multiplex PCR was the method, and the copy in TCRdb shows in-frame clones only, minus some. Here the sample spans under 1 million clones, 95% to 97% being singletons. The material sequenced was naive CD8+ T cells sorted from blood. These receptor sequences come from a man aged 25 to 40 in good health.

This chain connects TRBV2 to TRBJ2-7, with 13 bases matching TRBD2. This CDR3 contains 22 residues. The V and J ends lost 8 bases and 0 bases, in that order; junction bases with no gene match: 25. CDR1 is SNHLY, CDR2 FYNNEI, per germline. The CDR3 is CASDLPSGLAGIGNGTSYEQYF. CDR3 sequence (DNA): TGTGCCAGCGACCTCCCCTCGGGACTAGCGGGAATTGGGAACGGAACCTCCTACGAGCAGTACTTC.

The chain couples TRBV5-8 to TRBJ1-5; TRBD1 is a possible D gene (5 bases). There are 14 residues in the CDR3. Per the germline V gene, CDR1 is SGHTS and CDR2 is YDEGEE. V was clipped by 2 bases and J by 5 bases, with 11 bases between them. CDR3 in DNA: TGTGCCAGCAGCTTCTTTGACAGCCATCAGCCCCAGCATTTT. It translates to CASSFFDSHQPQHF.